The 11 T cell receptor beta chains below come from one sample, sequenced in a study of cytomegalovirus exposure and HLA in healthy donors. Primers included in the PCR were 60 Vbeta and 13 Jbeta primers. Here immunoSEQ multiplex PCR was the method, and the copy in TCRdb shows in-frame clones only, minus some. The data show fewer than 250,000 clones, more than 75% seen once. The sample was PBMCs. The receptors were sampled from a woman aged 25 to 45 in good health and CMV-seropositive.

This clone was seen only once. This sequence joins TRBV7-6 and TRBJ1-1; no definite D call. This CDR3 region has 17 residues. Germline values: CDR1 SGHVS, CDR2 FNYEAQ. V lost 6 bases and J 5 bases, leaving 25 bases between the germline ends. In DNA, the CDR3 is TGTGCCAGCAGGATCCCGAGGGCAGGCGGCCTGGGGACTGAAGCTTTCTTT. The encoded protein is CASRIPRAGGLGTEAFF.

The rearrangement joins TRBV14 to TRBJ2-3; D gene ambiguous. Between the trimmed V and J ends, which lost 7 bases and 3 bases, there was a span of 11 bases. Germline V gene lookup returns CDR1 SGHDN and CDR2 FVKESK. This CDR3 spans 13 amino acids. The CDR3 bases are TGTGCCAGCACCCAGGCTAGAACAGATACGCAGTATTTT. Protein: CASTQARTDTQYF.

CDR3 sequence reads: CASSTDRFGGNTIYF. The CDR3 DNA follows: TGTGCCAGTAGTACCGACAGGTTTGGTGGAAACACCATATATTTT. The V and J genes are TRBV19 and TRBJ1-3; TRBD1 might be the D (6 bases). The ends were cut back, 4 bases at V and 3 bases at J, with 13 bases in the middle. CDR3 length: 15 residues. Germline V gives CDR1 LNHDA, CDR2 SQIVND (reference sequence).

The chain uses TRBV7-2 and TRBJ1-1; unclear D gene. V lost 2 bases to trimming and J lost 1 base, with 8 bases between them. The CDR3 is 14 residues long. Germline CDR1 reads SGHTA; CDR2 reads FQGNSA. The CDR3 nucleotides read TGTGCCAGCAGCTTACGGGTCCCGAACACTGAAGCTTTCTTT. It encodes CASSLRVPNTEAFF. Looking up the rest from reference TRBV7-2 and TRBJ1-1 gives the full variable domain: GAGVSQSPSNKVTEKGKDVELRCDPISGHTALYWYRQSLGQGLEFLIYFQGNSAPDKSGLPSDRFSAERTGGSVSTLTIQRTQQEDSAVYLCASSLRVPNTEAFFGQGTRLTVV.

This clone was seen a few times. The chain links TRBV9 to TRBJ2-1; tentative D call: TRBD1 (5 bases). CDR1 is SGDLS and CDR2 is YYNGEE in the germline V gene. CDR3 length: 14 residues. Trimming pared 3 bases from V and 2 bases from J, leaving 9 bases between. The CDR3 loop reads CASSEGLTYNEQFF. The CDR3 coding sequence is TGTGCCAGCAGCGAGGGGTTAACCTACAATGAGCAGTTCTTC.

The chain uses TRBV7-2 and TRBJ2-3; D is unresolved. Germline-derived CDR1 and CDR2 are SGHTA and FQGNSA. V shed 4 bases and J shed 6 bases, with 8 bases lying between them. The CDR3 runs 12 residues. The CDR3 nucleotides are TGTGCCAGCAGCTCCTTTGGCGATACGCAGTATTTT. Encoded protein: CASSSFGDTQYF.

V gene TRBV11-1 combines with J gene TRBJ2-1, with 7 bases lining up with TRBD2. The V gene's germline CDR1 is SGHAT and CDR2 FQDESV (reference sequence). Trimming cost V 2 bases and J 7 bases; bases outside gene matches: 8. The CDR3 length is 15 residues. CDR3 sequence reads: CASSLSGTLFNEQFF. CDR3 coding DNA: TGTGCCAGCAGCTTAAGCGGGACTTTATTTAATGAGCAGTTCTTC.

The chain links TRBV4-1 to TRBJ1-4; D call uncertain. The CDR3 covers 16 residues. In germline, CDR1 is MGHRA, CDR2 YSYEKL. Trimming took off 4 bases at V and 8 bases at J, with 20 bases between the two ends. The CDR3 loop reads CASSRVERPRGEKLFF. CDR3 DNA sequence: TGCGCCAGCAGCCGGGTCGAGCGACCCCGTGGCGAAAAACTGTTTTTT.

The rearrangement links TRBV4-1 to TRBJ1-5, with 8 nucleotides matching TRBD1. The CDR3 has 18 amino acids. Germline V gene data show CDR1 as MGHRA and CDR2 as YSYEKL. J lost 3 bases, V lost 0 bases, and 10 bases had no gene match. CDR3 nucleotide sequence: TGCGCCAGCAGCCAAGATCGGGTTAGGGGACAGGTCAATCAGCCCCAGCATTTT. Translated: CASSQDRVRGQVNQPQHF.

J is TRBJ2-7 and V is TRBV6-1, with D possibly being TRBD2 (6 bases). The CDR3 is 13 amino acids. V lost 7 bases and J 4 bases, leaving 14 bases between the germline ends. Germline V gene sequence: CDR1 MNHNS, CDR2 SASEGT. The CDR3 protein is CASMGLPPYEQYF. CDR3 sequence (DNA): TGTGCCAGCATGGGACTCCCCCCGTACGAGCAGTACTTC.

J is TRBJ2-1 and V is TRBV30; 9 bases map to TRBD2. V trimming: 1 base; J trimming: 1 base; junction bases outside the gene matches: 2. CDR3 length: 15 amino acids. Per the germline V gene, CDR1 is GTSNPN and CDR2 is SVGIG (reference sequence). In nucleotides, the CDR3 is TGTGCCTGGAGTGGGCTAGCGGGATCCTACAATGAGCAGTTCTTC. As protein: CAWSGLAGSYNEQFF.